The entry below gives a single T cell receptor (beta chain) sequence along with its context. Its cognate antigen is unknown. The method was immunoSEQ multiplex PCR; TCRdb's version includes in-frame clones alone and lacks a portion of them. The data hold about 28,000 clones, with around 70% observed a single time. The entry originates in a study of vaccination effects on CD4 cells after COVID-19. The CDR3 length is 14 residues. V shed 2 bases, J shed 5 bases, and the junction held 7 bases outside the gene matches. The V gene's germline CDR1 is SGHRS and CDR2 YFSETQ. Within the ViraFEST assay, antigen-specific CD4+ T cells underwent expansion with viral peptide pools prior to sequencing. When about ten days of culture had elapsed, CD4+ T cells were isolated. Either the BNT162b2 or mRNA-1273 vaccine was given to participants in two doses.

The rearrangement links TRBV5-1 to TRBJ2-7, with 7 bases lining up with TRBD2. The clonotype comes from a human donor who received a COVID-19 vaccine. The sample was CD4+ T cells from PBMCs cultured with HCoV-NL63 spike peptides, taken after COVID-19 vaccination. Written as DNA, the CDR3 is TGCGCCAGCAGCTTTGGACTAGAAAGGGACGAGCAGTACTTC. Protein product: CASSFGLERDEQYF. Complete variable domain (other parts from reference TRBV5-1 and TRBJ2-7): KAGVTQTPRYLIKTRGQQVTLSCSPISGHRSVSWYQQTPGQGLQFLFEYFSETQRNKGNFPGRFSGRQFSNSRSEMNVSTLELGDSALYLCASSFGLERDEQYFGPGTRLTVT.